Presented here are 20 T cell receptor beta chains from one specimen sequenced in a study of graft-versus-host responses after intestinal transplantation. TCRdb keeps only in-frame clones here, not all; method: immunoSEQ multiplex PCR. There are 24,000 or so clones in the sample; less than 85% occur only once, and 0.9% to 1.2% lies in the top ten. The sample was PBMCs, taken 28 days after intestinal transplant. All receptors come from a human patient who received an intestinal transplant, so some T cells may come from the graft donor.

V gene TRBV29-1 combines with J gene TRBJ2-1; D unclear. V was clipped by 3 bases and J by 9 bases, with 15 bases between them. The CDR3 length is 13 residues. Per germline, CDR1 SQVTM and CDR2 ANQGSEA. CDR3 residues: CSVEVRSVVEQFF. The CDR3 DNA follows: TGCAGCGTTGAGGTCCGGTCAGTAGTTGAGCAGTTCTTC.

The chain joins TRBV28 to TRBJ2-1; tentative D call: TRBD2 (5 bases). V was clipped by 7 bases and J by 9 bases, with 16 bases between them. Germline V gene lookup returns CDR1 MDHEN and CDR2 SYDVKM. CDR3 length: 13 amino acids. The CDR3 DNA reads as TGTGCCAGCAAGGGAGATAGGACGGGTGAGCAGTTCTTC. Encoded protein: CASKGDRTGEQFF. The whole variable domain, remainder taken from reference TRBV28 and TRBJ2-1, is DVKVTQSSRYLVKRTGEKVFLECVQDMDHENMFWYRQDPGLGLRLIYFSYDVKMKEKGDIPEGYSVSREKKERFSLILESASTNQTSMYLCASKGDRTGEQFFGPGTRLTVL.

This clone has more than one count but fewer than ten. The chain couples TRBV19 to TRBJ1-1; D unresolved. Trimming removed 1 base from V and 1 base from J, with 7 bases in between. The CDR3 contains 14 residues. CDR1 LNHDA and CDR2 SQIVND come from the germline V gene (reference sequence). The CDR3 DNA sequence: TGTGCCAGTAGTATAGTTCGAGGGAACACTGAAGCTTTCTTT. This gives the protein CASSIVRGNTEAFF.

The sample holds one count of this clone. V and J are TRBV27 and TRBJ2-7; D is perhaps TRBD2 (6 bases). The CDR3 totals 13 residues. V was trimmed by 2 bases and J by 4 bases, leaving 9 bases between them. CDR1 is MNHEY and CDR2 is SMNVEV in the germline V gene (reference sequence). CDR3 coding DNA: TGTGCCAGCAGTTTAGCGGGACTGTACGAGCAGTACTTC. It yields the protein CASSLAGLYEQYF.

This chain connects TRBV29-1 to TRBJ2-1; 9 nucleotides agree with TRBD2. In germline, CDR1 is SQVTM, CDR2 ANQGSEA. Trimming cost V 6 bases and J 2 bases; bases outside gene matches: 5. The CDR3 contains 14 residues. The CDR3 nucleotides are TGCAGCGTGCTAGCGGGGATAACCTACAATGAGCAGTTCTTC. Protein product: CSVLAGITYNEQFF.

This rearrangement joins TRBV29-1 to TRBJ2-7, with 9 nucleotides matching TRBD1. V shed 6 bases, J shed 3 bases, and the junction held 9 bases outside the gene matches. The germline CDR1 and CDR2 sequences are SQVTM and ANQGSEA. This CDR3 is 14 amino acids long. The CDR3 is CSVETGTGNYEQYF. The DNA of the CDR3 is TGCAGCGTCGAAACCGGGACAGGGAACTACGAGCAGTACTTC.

The J gene is TRBJ1-5, the V gene TRBV2; D might be TRBD1 (5 bases). Looked up from germline, CDR1 is SNHLY and CDR2 is FYNNEI. V lost 7 bases and J lost 1, with 17 bases in between. The CDR3 runs 16 residues. CDR3 coding DNA: TGTGCCAGCACCAATCGGGGGGGTGTGAGCAATCAGCCCCAGCATTTT. It codes for CASTNRGGVSNQPQHF.

The table lists this clone with a few counts. This rearrangement joins TRBV6-5 to TRBJ1-4; D not resolved. The V end was cut by 6 bases, the J end by 6 bases, with 5 bases between. This CDR3 comprises 11 residues. Germline V gives CDR1 MNHEY, CDR2 SVGAGI. CDR3 in DNA: TGTGCCAGCAGGCGGGATGAAAAACTGTTTTTT. As protein: CASRRDEKLFF.

J is TRBJ2-7 and V is TRBV4-3; D may be TRBD1 or TRBD2 (6 bases each). Trimming shortened V by 0 bases and J by 4 bases, and 10 bases separated the two germline ends. Germline V gene sequence: CDR1 LGHNA, CDR2 YSLEER. The CDR3 consists of 14 residues. CDR3: CASSQDWRGYEQYF. The CDR3 region has the DNA TGCGCCAGCAGCCAAGATTGGAGGGGGTACGAGCAGTACTTC.

This clone was found a few times. The chain joins TRBV6-1 to TRBJ2-7; TRBD1 matches at 12 bases. Losses at the gene ends were 0 bases for V and 5 bases for J; bases not matched to a gene: 5. This CDR3 spans 16 amino acids. In germline, CDR1 is MNHNS, CDR2 SASEGT. In DNA form, the CDR3 reads TGTGCCAGCAGTGAAGCCCTGGGACAGGGGGCAGACGAGCAGTACTTC. As protein: CASSEALGQGADEQYF.

V usage is TRBV27 and J usage is TRBJ1-6, with 7 positions matching TRBD1. Germline CDR1 reads MNHEY; CDR2 reads SMNVEV (reference sequence). The CDR3 is 15 amino acids. V lost 6 bases to trimming and J lost 10 bases; unmatched junction nucleotides: 12. The CDR3 protein is CASRVLDRADSPLHF. The CDR3 DNA reads as TGTGCCAGCAGGGTGCTCGACAGGGCAGACTCACCCCTCCACTTT.

This chain joins TRBV29-1 and TRBJ2-1, with 7 nucleotides matching TRBD1. There are 14 residues in the CDR3. V lost 2 bases and J lost 2; bases outside the gene matches: 3. Germline CDR1 reads SQVTM; CDR2 reads ANQGSEA. The CDR3 sequence is CSVEKQGTYNEQFF. The CDR3 region has the DNA TGCAGCGTTGAAAAACAGGGGACCTACAATGAGCAGTTCTTC.

This rearrangement joins TRBV10-2 to TRBJ2-1; 14 nucleotides agree with TRBD2. The junction had 2 bases not matched to a gene; V was cut back by 0 bases and J by 7 bases. CDR3 length: 16 amino acids. CDR1 and CDR2 (germline): WSHSY, SAAADI. The CDR3 DNA is TGCGCCAGCAGTGAGTCAGGGACTAGCGGGAGTAATGAGCAGTTCTTC. This encodes CASSESGTSGSNEQFF.

V gene TRBV29-1 combines with J gene TRBJ2-7, with D possibly TRBD2 on 7 matching bases. The germline V gene has CDR1 SQVTM and CDR2 ANQGSEA. The CDR3 has 15 residues. With 4 bases removed from V and 3 bases from J, the gap between germline ends came to 19 bases. The CDR3, as DNA: TGCAGCGTTGCTGATGTAGGGGGAGGGGTCTACGAGCAGTACTTC. This encodes CSVADVGGGVYEQYF.

The chain employs TRBV11-1 and TRBJ1-1, with 9 bases lining up with TRBD1. Germline V gene data show CDR1 as SGHAT and CDR2 as FQDESV (reference sequence). The CDR3 length is 16 residues. Trimming took 5 bases from V and 4 from J; bases not matched to a gene: 11. The CDR3 DNA reads TGTGCCAGCAGCCCTATTTCGGGACAGGGTGGCACTGAAGCTTTCTTT. It is translated as CASSPISGQGGTEAFF.

The CDR3 here is CSVERINNEQFF. CDR3 nucleotide sequence: TGCAGCGTTGAACGGATTAACAATGAGCAGTTCTTC. The V gene is TRBV29-1, the J gene TRBJ2-1; D gene unclear. Germline V CDR1 and CDR2: SQVTM, ANQGSEA. CDR3 length: 12 residues. Trimming removed 2 bases from V and 5 bases from J, with 7 bases in between.

V gene TRBV4-1 combines with J gene TRBJ2-4; the D is unclear. This CDR3 has 17 residues. The germline CDR1 and CDR2 sequences are MGHRA and YSYEKL. V shed 3 bases and J shed 0 bases, with 15 bases lying between them. CDR3 loop: CASSHGFAELAKNIQYF. The CDR3 DNA follows: TGCGCCAGCAGCCACGGGTTTGCGGAGCTAGCCAAAAACATTCAGTACTTC.

The rearrangement uses TRBV2 and TRBJ1-2, with TRBD1 identical over 7 bases. Germline V CDR1 and CDR2: SNHLY, FYNNEI. V lost 4 bases and J lost 5; bases outside the gene matches: 4. The CDR3 length is 13 residues. CDR3 DNA sequence: TGTGCCAGCAGTGGACCAGGGGGATATGGCTACACCTTC. Protein product: CASSGPGGYGYTF. Complete variable domain (other parts from reference TRBV2 and TRBJ1-2): EPEVTQTPSHQVTQMGQEVILRCVPISNHLYFYWYRQILGQKVEFLVSFYNNEISEKSEIFDDQFSVERPDGSNFTLKIRSTKLEDSAMYFCASSGPGGYGYTFGSGTRLTVV.

The chain carries TRBV19 and TRBJ1-5, with 10 bases that match TRBD1. Trimming at V came to 2 bases and at J to 2 bases, leaving 12 bases not matched to a gene. The CDR3 is 19 residues long. The germline gives CDR1 LNHDA, CDR2 SQIVND (reference sequence). CDR3 loop: CASSIRFAAGTGGNQPQHF. The CDR3, as DNA: TGTGCCAGTAGTATAAGGTTTGCGGCGGGGACAGGGGGCAATCAGCCCCAGCATTTT.

The chain employs TRBV7-9 and TRBJ2-1, with 14 bases that match TRBD2. The CDR3 runs to 15 residues. Trimming removed 5 bases from V and 9 bases from J; junction bases left unmatched: 6. CDR1 SEHNR and CDR2 FQNEAQ come from the germline V gene (reference sequence). CDR3 sequence: CASSVGLAGVLEQFF. CDR3 coding DNA: TGTGCCAGCAGCGTGGGACTAGCGGGAGTACTTGAGCAGTTCTTC.